This T cell receptor (beta chain) was obtained from a study of response to subunit inactivated influenza vaccine. The CDR3 runs 15 residues. Germline V lookup: CDR1 MDHEN, CDR2 SYDVKM. Trimming shortened V by 9 bases and J by 0 bases, and 15 bases separated the two germline ends. TCRdb used MiXCR to reprocess the RT-PCR reads, holding one entry per CDR3 protein. This table has 650,000 to 700,000 distinct CDR3 sequences, about 15% appearing once. The chain has TRBV28 and TRBJ1-3; tentatively, D is TRBD1 (6 bases). This specimen consisted of PBMCs from blood, obtained 11 to 12 days after vaccination. This clonotype was sampled from a man aged 45-65 years who received an inactivated influenza vaccine. As DNA, the CDR3 is TGTGCCAGATTTCTCAGGGGACGCTCTGGAAACACCATATATTTT. This codes for CARFLRGRSGNTIYF. Looking up the rest from reference TRBV28 and TRBJ1-3 gives the full variable domain: DVKVTQSSRYLVKRTGEKVFLECVQDMDHENMFWYRQDPGLGLRLIYFSYDVKMKEKGDIPEGYSVSREKKERFSLILESASTNQTSMYLCARFLRGRSGNTIYFGEGSWLTVV.